Following are 9 T cell receptor beta chains from one sample sequenced in a study of OX40 agonist ivuxolimab in advanced cancers. The library was prepared using the immunoSEQ multiplex PCR assay. Not all clones reach the TCRdb copy of this immuneACCESS table, which keeps in-frame sequences only. Checked studies attribute under half of the gap to unresolved V genes and leave the rest unexplained. For this sample there are about 77,000 clones; about nine tenths appear just once. The ten largest clones take up about 1.7% of the sample. The starting material was CD4+ or CD8+ T cells sorted from blood, obtained in a trial of the OX40 agonist ivuxolimab. Receptor source: an adult with an advanced solid tumor such as melanoma, head and neck, liver or kidney cancer.

V is TRBV18 and J is TRBJ2-1; D remains unclear. Trimming removed 2 bases at V and 0 bases at J, with 8 bases between. This CDR3 contains 15 residues. Germline loops: CDR1 KGHSH, CDR2 LQKENI. The CDR3 DNA follows: TGTGCCAGCTCACCAGGGCTTCCCTCCTACAATGAGCAGTTCTTC. The encoded protein is CASSPGLPSYNEQFF.

This clone has only one observation. V gene TRBV11-3 combines with J gene TRBJ2-7; 8 bases match TRBD2. J lost 6 bases, V lost 7 bases, and 11 bases had no gene match. This CDR3 region has 14 residues. The germline CDR1 and CDR2 sequences are SGHNT and YENEEA. Here the CDR3 reads CASKISGAWGEQYF. The CDR3 DNA reads TGTGCCAGCAAGATTAGCGGGGCCTGGGGCGAGCAGTACTTC.

The V gene is TRBV6-5, the J gene TRBJ2-5, with 8 nucleotides matching TRBD2. Germline V CDR1 and CDR2: MNHEY, SVGAGI. This CDR3 is 12 amino acids long. J gave up 4 bases and V 11 bases, and 6 bases lay outside the gene matches. DNA of the CDR3: TGTGCCGCGGGGGGCAGGGGAGAGACCCAGTACTTC. Protein sequence: CAAGGRGETQYF.

This rearrangement joins TRBV28 to TRBJ1-1; D remains ambiguous. Trimming removed 5 bases from V and 3 bases from J, with 7 bases in between. Germline CDR1 and CDR2: MDHEN and SYDVKM. The CDR3 length is 12 residues. The CDR3 region has the DNA TGTGCCAGCAGTACGACGGACACTGAAGCTTTCTTT. It codes for CASSTTDTEAFF.

This clone was detected only once. V is TRBV2 and J is TRBJ2-7; D is perhaps TRBD1 or TRBD2 (5 bases each). The CDR3 contains 15 residues. The V end lost 7 bases, the J end lost 2 bases, and 18 bases lay between the germline ends. Per the germline V gene, CDR1 is SNHLY and CDR2 is FYNNEI. For the CDR3, the DNA is TGTGCCAGCAACTTCCTTGGGACGGCGACCTACGAGCAGTACTTC. Its protein product is CASNFLGTATYEQYF.

The gene calls are TRBV7-2 and TRBJ2-3; D ambiguous. Germline V gives CDR1 SGHTA, CDR2 FQGNSA. CDR3 length: 12 residues. Trimming removed 3 bases from V and 4 bases from J, with 5 bases in between. CDR3 nucleotide sequence: TGTGCCAGCAGCTTTTTTGCAGATACGCAGTATTTT. This gives the protein CASSFFADTQYF.

The chain couples TRBV7-2 to TRBJ2-1; TRBD2 matches at 8 bases. The CDR3 spans 15 residues. Unmatched junction bases numbered 6, after V lost 7 bases and J lost 1 base. Germline V gene data show CDR1 as SGHTA and CDR2 as FQGNSA. The CDR3, as DNA: TGTGCCAGCACCACCGGGGGGGCGTCCTACAATGAGCAGTTCTTC. This gives the protein CASTTGGASYNEQFF.

The chain combines TRBV19 with TRBJ2-7, with 7 bases fitting TRBD1. Per the germline V gene, CDR1 is LNHDA and CDR2 is SQIVND (reference sequence). With 4 bases clipped from V and 3 bases from J, the junction kept 12 bases outside the gene matches. The CDR3 contains 16 residues. The CDR3 nucleotides are TGTGCCAGTAGTACCCGGGACAGCGTTCACATCTACGAGCAGTACTTC. It yields the protein CASSTRDSVHIYEQYF.

V and J are TRBV28 and TRBJ1-5; 9 positions match TRBD1. The germline CDR1 and CDR2 sequences are MDHEN and SYDVKM. The CDR3 has 17 amino acids. Trimming removed 5 bases from V and 1 base from J; junction bases left unmatched: 9. The CDR3 DNA is TGTGCCAGCAGTGCGCCCCCCGGGACAGGGAGCAATCAGCCCCAGCATTTT. Protein: CASSAPPGTGSNQPQHF.